Following are 24 T cell receptor beta chains from one sample sequenced in a study of regulatory T cells in long-lasting Graves disease. Through Arm-PCR of CDR3 regions and iRepertoire HTBI primers, TCR beta libraries were built. One entry per CDR3 protein, called by TCRdb with MiXCR from the multiplex PCR reads. The data show approximately 470,000 distinct CDR3 sequences, with around 15% seen just once and 10% to 15% held by the top ten. Time point denoted: newly diagnosed GD, antithyroid drugs for less than 3 months. The TCR library was made from RNA that had been extracted from PBMCs in TRIzol. This sample was also put to use in a study of T cells in Graves' hyperthyroidism and ophthalmopathy.

Sample: peripheral blood mononuclear cells (PBMCs), taken at new diagnosis, from a patient treated with antithyroid drugs. The receptors were gathered from a middle-aged man with Graves disease.

This clonotype has just a few counts. V gene TRBV9 combines with J gene TRBJ2-1, with D perhaps being TRBD1 or TRBD2 (6 bases each). Trimming shortened V by 0 bases and J by 10 bases, and 17 bases separated the two germline ends. CDR1 is SGDLS and CDR2 is YYNGEE in the germline V gene. The CDR3 has 15 amino acids. CDR3 sequence reads: CASSVGGLVGGEQFF. CDR3 DNA sequence: TGTGCCAGCAGCGTAGGGGGCCTGGTGGGGGGCGAGCAGTTCTTC. Full variable domain (remainder filled in from reference TRBV9 and TRBJ2-1): DSGVTQTPKHLITATGQRVTLRCSPRSGDLSVYWYQQSLDQGLQFLIQYYNGEERAKGNILERFSAQQFPDLHSELNLSSLELGDSALYFCASSVGGLVGGEQFFGPGTRLTVL.

The count of this clonotype is one. This may be a read error: a much more frequent sequence differs by one nucleotide. This chain connects TRBV28 to TRBJ2-3; D is undetermined. The closer fit of TRBJ2-7 to the DNA end suggests the J call may be wrong. The length of the CDR3 is 14 residues. CDR1 is MDHEN, CDR2 SYDVKM, per germline. CDR3 residues: CASTVYFAPGEQYF. The CDR3 DNA reads TGTGCCAGCACCGTATATTTCGCCCCTGGGGAGCAGTACTTC.

In this sample, this clonotype turned up many times. The J gene is TRBJ2-1, the V gene TRBV20-1, with 11 bases matching TRBD2. CDR1 and CDR2 (germline): DFQATT, SNEGSKA (reference sequence). The trim removed 7 bases at V and 7 bases at J, leaving 9 bases unmatched. This CDR3 has 14 amino acids. CDR3 sequence: CSVASGRRWNEQFF. The DNA of the CDR3 is TGCAGTGTAGCTAGCGGGAGGCGGTGGAATGAGCAGTTCTTC.

Ten or more counts support this clonotype. The rearrangement uses TRBV12-3 or TRBV12-4 and TRBJ2-2; no reliable D call. Trimming stripped 0 bases from V and 0 bases from J, with 8 bases between. The CDR3 spans 16 residues. CDR3 amino acids: CASSLAVAANTGELFF. The CDR3 DNA sequence: TGTGCCAGCAGTTTAGCGGTCGCAGCGAACACCGGGGAGCTGTTTTTT.

This clonotype was detected many times. The chain carries TRBV18 and TRBJ1-5; 8 bases align to TRBD1. V gave up 2 bases and J gave up 5 bases; unmatched junction bases: 5. The germline V gene encodes CDR1 KGHSH and CDR2 LQKENI. CDR3 size: 15 residues. CDR3 sequence (DNA): TGTGCCAGCTCACCATATACAGGGGGAGATCAGCCCCAGCATTTT. This gives the protein CASSPYTGGDQPQHF.

This clonotype was seen only a few times. The chain is built from TRBV20-1 and TRBJ1-2; 7 nucleotides match TRBD1. The CDR3 contains 14 residues. The germline CDR1 and CDR2 sequences are DFQATT and SNEGSKA (reference sequence). J gave up 2 bases and V 0 bases, and 3 bases lay outside the gene matches. The CDR3 reads CSAREPGQNYGYTF. In DNA, the CDR3 is TGCAGTGCTAGAGAACCGGGACAGAACTATGGCTACACCTTC.

With respect to this clonotype: This sequence is one base from a far larger clone and is likely a read error. The chain is built from TRBV12-3 or TRBV12-4 and TRBJ2-7; no definite D call. The CDR3 spans 13 residues. The CDR3 here is CTSIRRNSYEQYF. The CDR3 nucleotides read TGTACCAGCATCAGGCGGAACTCCTACGAGCAGTACTTC.

This clonotype was seen repeatedly, ten times or more. The gene calls are TRBV20-1 and TRBJ2-4; D tentatively fits TRBD1 or TRBD2 (5 bases each). There are 15 residues in the CDR3. Between the trimmed V and J ends, which lost 5 bases and 8 bases, there was a span of 22 bases. Germline V lookup: CDR1 DFQATT, CDR2 SNEGSKA (reference sequence). CDR3: CSAPGTFVASYIQYF. The CDR3 bases are TGCAGTGCTCCAGGGACCTTCGTCGCGTCGTACATTCAGTACTTC.

This clonotype was recorded at least ten times. The V gene is TRBV12-3 or TRBV12-4, the J gene TRBJ2-3; 10 bases match TRBD2. V lost 5 bases, J lost 5 bases, and 16 bases stayed unmatched. The CDR3 is 18 amino acids. The CDR3 DNA reads as TGTGCCAGCAGTCCGTCGCGCGTTTCTAGCGGGAGAAGAGATACGCAGTATTTT. The encoded protein is CASSPSRVSSGRRDTQYF.

This clonotype was detected ten times or more. The chain employs TRBV3-1 and TRBJ2-5, with 8 positions matching TRBD2. V lost 6 bases, J lost 1 base, and 1 base stayed unmatched. The V gene's germline CDR1 is LGHDT and CDR2 YNNKEL (reference sequence). The CDR3 extends over 13 amino acids. The CDR3 DNA is TGTGCCAGCAGAACTAGCGGCCAAGAGACCCAGTACTTC. Translation: CASRTSGQETQYF.

The chain employs TRBV20-1 and TRBJ2-5; 8 bases match TRBD2. The ends lost 3 bases at V and 7 bases at J; junction bases unmatched: 13. The CDR3 is made up of 15 amino acids. Germline assignment: CDR1 DFQATT and CDR2 SNEGSKA (reference sequence). The CDR3 DNA follows: TGCAGTGCTAGGATGCGCGGGAGGCGCGGTGGGACCCAGTACTTC. Residues: CSARMRGRRGGTQYF.

This clonotype came up many times. V is TRBV5-1 and J is TRBJ2-3, with a tentative D call TRBD2 (6 bases). CDR3 length equals 15 residues. V lost 3 bases and J 5 bases, leaving 16 bases between the germline ends. Germline CDR1 is SGHRS and CDR2 is YFSETQ. CDR3 nucleotide sequence: TGCGCCAGCAGCTCTGGGGGGAAACGTGGAGATACGCAGTATTTT. It translates to CASSSGGKRGDTQYF.

This clonotype was counted only a few times. The genes are TRBV15 and TRBJ2-1; TRBD1 is a possible D gene (5 bases). V was trimmed by 1 base and J by 3 bases, leaving 19 bases between them. Germline CDR1 reads LNHNV; CDR2 reads YYDKDF (reference sequence). This CDR3 contains 18 residues. In nucleotides, the CDR3 is TGTGCCACCAGCAGAGTTTCGCAGGGTCCTCGACTCTACAATGAGCAGTTCTTC. It encodes CATSRVSQGPRLYNEQFF.

This clonotype was observed at least ten times. V and J are TRBV12-3 or TRBV12-4 and TRBJ1-5; possibly TRBD1 for D (6 bases). The length of the CDR3 is 15 residues. V lost 3 bases and J 6 bases, leaving 15 bases between the germline ends. DNA for the CDR3: TGTGCCAGCAGTTTCGGCCAGGGGATTTCTCAGCCCCAGCATTTT. This gives the protein CASSFGQGISQPQHF.

Points on this clonotype: One junction end does not reproduce the germline sequence, and a read error may be involved. This chain joins TRBV3-1 and TRBJ2-1; 15 bases are a match to TRBD2. Germline CDR1 reads LGHDT; CDR2 reads YNNKEL (reference sequence). The CDR3 has 15 residues. The CDR3 DNA follows: TGTACCAGCAGACGGACTAGCGGGAGGGTTAATGAGCGGTTCTTC. Amino acid sequence: CTSRRTSGRVNERFF.

This clonotype occurred a few times. The genes are TRBV13 and TRBJ2-6, with D maybe TRBD2 (5 bases). The V gene lost 5 bases and the J gene lost 0 bases, with 11 bases spanning the gap. Per the germline V gene, CDR1 is PRHDT and CDR2 is FYEKMQ (reference sequence). This CDR3 has 16 amino acids. The CDR3 DNA follows: TGTGCCAGCAGCACCTACCGGGGCTCTGGGGCCAACGTCCTGACTTTC. Translating it yields CASSTYRGSGANVLTF.

V is TRBV2 and J is TRBJ2-2; 8 positions match TRBD2. The CDR3 is 13 residues long. The J segment lost 6 bases and the V segment lost 4 bases, leaving 1 base of the junction unmatched. CDR1 and CDR2 from the germline V gene are SNHLY and FYNNEI. The CDR3: CASSAGGAGELFF. Written as DNA, the CDR3 is TGTGCCAGCAGTGCCGGGGGGGCCGGGGAGCTGTTTTTT.

This clonotype was detected only once. The chain links TRBV10-3 to TRBJ1-1, with no clear D. Trimming removed 0 bases from V and 0 bases from J, with 11 bases in between. Germline CDR1 is ENHRY and CDR2 is SYGVKD. This CDR3 region has 16 residues. CDR3 nucleotide sequence: TGTGCCATCAGTGAGTCGAGACGGCTATTGAACACTGAAGCTTTCTTT. It translates to CAISESRRLLNTEAFF.

The chain employs TRBV10-2 and TRBJ2-7; 10 bases are a match to TRBD2. The CDR3 is 15 residues long. V was clipped by 1 base and J by 7 bases; unmatched bases: 7. Germline CDR1 reads WSHSY; CDR2 reads SAAADI. The CDR3 coding sequence is TGCGCCAGCAGTGAGTGGCTAGCGGGAGTCGGGGAGCAGTACTTC. The encoded protein is CASSEWLAGVGEQYF.

This chain connects TRBV7-9 to TRBJ2-1, with D possibly being TRBD2 (6 bases). Trimming removed 3 bases at V and 7 bases at J, with 19 bases between. CDR3 length equals 16 residues. CDR1 is SEHNR, CDR2 FQNEAQ, per germline (reference sequence). The CDR3 sequence is CASSFEMGGIENEQFF. The CDR3 region has the DNA TGTGCCAGCAGCTTTGAAATGGGCGGGATTGAGAATGAGCAGTTCTTC.

This clonotype was seen ten or more times. The rearrangement joins TRBV19 to TRBJ2-1, with D tentatively TRBD1 or TRBD2 (5 bases each). Trimming took 3 bases from V and 5 from J, leaving 11 bases between them. Germline values: CDR1 LNHDA, CDR2 SQIVND (reference sequence). The CDR3 loop spans 14 amino acids. The CDR3 spells CASSIWDLNNEQFF. The CDR3 nucleotides are TGTGCCAGTAGTATCTGGGACCTAAACAATGAGCAGTTCTTC.

The chain carries TRBV29-1 and TRBJ2-3, with D perhaps matching TRBD2 (7 bases). Deletions cut 8 bases from V and 1 base from J, with 10 bases between. Germline V CDR1 and CDR2: SQVTM, ANQGSEA. CDR3 length: 12 amino acids. The CDR3 loop reads CSWGGGTDTQYF. In DNA form, the CDR3 reads TGCAGCTGGGGGGGCGGCACAGATACGCAGTATTTT.

As to this clonotype: As the CDR3 is not closed by the conserved phenylalanine or tryptophan, this likely results from a read error. The chain joins TRBV12-5 to TRBJ2-3; D unresolved. The V and J ends lost 0 bases and 6 bases respectively, with 4 bases between them. This CDR3 spans 12 amino acids. From germline, CDR1 is LGHNT and CDR2 FRNRAP. The CDR3 DNA sequence: TGTGCTAGTGGTTTGGTCCGGGATACGCAGTATTCT. Translation: CASGLVRDTQYS.

The chain employs TRBV19 and TRBJ2-7; D is perhaps TRBD1 (6 bases). There are 16 residues in the CDR3. The V end lost 5 bases, the J end lost 0 bases, and 17 bases lay between the germline ends. Germline V lookup: CDR1 LNHDA, CDR2 SQIVND (reference sequence). The CDR3 sequence is CASSSLLAGASYEQYF. The CDR3 DNA reads as TGTGCCAGTAGTTCACTCCTTGCAGGGGCCTCCTACGAGCAGTACTTC.